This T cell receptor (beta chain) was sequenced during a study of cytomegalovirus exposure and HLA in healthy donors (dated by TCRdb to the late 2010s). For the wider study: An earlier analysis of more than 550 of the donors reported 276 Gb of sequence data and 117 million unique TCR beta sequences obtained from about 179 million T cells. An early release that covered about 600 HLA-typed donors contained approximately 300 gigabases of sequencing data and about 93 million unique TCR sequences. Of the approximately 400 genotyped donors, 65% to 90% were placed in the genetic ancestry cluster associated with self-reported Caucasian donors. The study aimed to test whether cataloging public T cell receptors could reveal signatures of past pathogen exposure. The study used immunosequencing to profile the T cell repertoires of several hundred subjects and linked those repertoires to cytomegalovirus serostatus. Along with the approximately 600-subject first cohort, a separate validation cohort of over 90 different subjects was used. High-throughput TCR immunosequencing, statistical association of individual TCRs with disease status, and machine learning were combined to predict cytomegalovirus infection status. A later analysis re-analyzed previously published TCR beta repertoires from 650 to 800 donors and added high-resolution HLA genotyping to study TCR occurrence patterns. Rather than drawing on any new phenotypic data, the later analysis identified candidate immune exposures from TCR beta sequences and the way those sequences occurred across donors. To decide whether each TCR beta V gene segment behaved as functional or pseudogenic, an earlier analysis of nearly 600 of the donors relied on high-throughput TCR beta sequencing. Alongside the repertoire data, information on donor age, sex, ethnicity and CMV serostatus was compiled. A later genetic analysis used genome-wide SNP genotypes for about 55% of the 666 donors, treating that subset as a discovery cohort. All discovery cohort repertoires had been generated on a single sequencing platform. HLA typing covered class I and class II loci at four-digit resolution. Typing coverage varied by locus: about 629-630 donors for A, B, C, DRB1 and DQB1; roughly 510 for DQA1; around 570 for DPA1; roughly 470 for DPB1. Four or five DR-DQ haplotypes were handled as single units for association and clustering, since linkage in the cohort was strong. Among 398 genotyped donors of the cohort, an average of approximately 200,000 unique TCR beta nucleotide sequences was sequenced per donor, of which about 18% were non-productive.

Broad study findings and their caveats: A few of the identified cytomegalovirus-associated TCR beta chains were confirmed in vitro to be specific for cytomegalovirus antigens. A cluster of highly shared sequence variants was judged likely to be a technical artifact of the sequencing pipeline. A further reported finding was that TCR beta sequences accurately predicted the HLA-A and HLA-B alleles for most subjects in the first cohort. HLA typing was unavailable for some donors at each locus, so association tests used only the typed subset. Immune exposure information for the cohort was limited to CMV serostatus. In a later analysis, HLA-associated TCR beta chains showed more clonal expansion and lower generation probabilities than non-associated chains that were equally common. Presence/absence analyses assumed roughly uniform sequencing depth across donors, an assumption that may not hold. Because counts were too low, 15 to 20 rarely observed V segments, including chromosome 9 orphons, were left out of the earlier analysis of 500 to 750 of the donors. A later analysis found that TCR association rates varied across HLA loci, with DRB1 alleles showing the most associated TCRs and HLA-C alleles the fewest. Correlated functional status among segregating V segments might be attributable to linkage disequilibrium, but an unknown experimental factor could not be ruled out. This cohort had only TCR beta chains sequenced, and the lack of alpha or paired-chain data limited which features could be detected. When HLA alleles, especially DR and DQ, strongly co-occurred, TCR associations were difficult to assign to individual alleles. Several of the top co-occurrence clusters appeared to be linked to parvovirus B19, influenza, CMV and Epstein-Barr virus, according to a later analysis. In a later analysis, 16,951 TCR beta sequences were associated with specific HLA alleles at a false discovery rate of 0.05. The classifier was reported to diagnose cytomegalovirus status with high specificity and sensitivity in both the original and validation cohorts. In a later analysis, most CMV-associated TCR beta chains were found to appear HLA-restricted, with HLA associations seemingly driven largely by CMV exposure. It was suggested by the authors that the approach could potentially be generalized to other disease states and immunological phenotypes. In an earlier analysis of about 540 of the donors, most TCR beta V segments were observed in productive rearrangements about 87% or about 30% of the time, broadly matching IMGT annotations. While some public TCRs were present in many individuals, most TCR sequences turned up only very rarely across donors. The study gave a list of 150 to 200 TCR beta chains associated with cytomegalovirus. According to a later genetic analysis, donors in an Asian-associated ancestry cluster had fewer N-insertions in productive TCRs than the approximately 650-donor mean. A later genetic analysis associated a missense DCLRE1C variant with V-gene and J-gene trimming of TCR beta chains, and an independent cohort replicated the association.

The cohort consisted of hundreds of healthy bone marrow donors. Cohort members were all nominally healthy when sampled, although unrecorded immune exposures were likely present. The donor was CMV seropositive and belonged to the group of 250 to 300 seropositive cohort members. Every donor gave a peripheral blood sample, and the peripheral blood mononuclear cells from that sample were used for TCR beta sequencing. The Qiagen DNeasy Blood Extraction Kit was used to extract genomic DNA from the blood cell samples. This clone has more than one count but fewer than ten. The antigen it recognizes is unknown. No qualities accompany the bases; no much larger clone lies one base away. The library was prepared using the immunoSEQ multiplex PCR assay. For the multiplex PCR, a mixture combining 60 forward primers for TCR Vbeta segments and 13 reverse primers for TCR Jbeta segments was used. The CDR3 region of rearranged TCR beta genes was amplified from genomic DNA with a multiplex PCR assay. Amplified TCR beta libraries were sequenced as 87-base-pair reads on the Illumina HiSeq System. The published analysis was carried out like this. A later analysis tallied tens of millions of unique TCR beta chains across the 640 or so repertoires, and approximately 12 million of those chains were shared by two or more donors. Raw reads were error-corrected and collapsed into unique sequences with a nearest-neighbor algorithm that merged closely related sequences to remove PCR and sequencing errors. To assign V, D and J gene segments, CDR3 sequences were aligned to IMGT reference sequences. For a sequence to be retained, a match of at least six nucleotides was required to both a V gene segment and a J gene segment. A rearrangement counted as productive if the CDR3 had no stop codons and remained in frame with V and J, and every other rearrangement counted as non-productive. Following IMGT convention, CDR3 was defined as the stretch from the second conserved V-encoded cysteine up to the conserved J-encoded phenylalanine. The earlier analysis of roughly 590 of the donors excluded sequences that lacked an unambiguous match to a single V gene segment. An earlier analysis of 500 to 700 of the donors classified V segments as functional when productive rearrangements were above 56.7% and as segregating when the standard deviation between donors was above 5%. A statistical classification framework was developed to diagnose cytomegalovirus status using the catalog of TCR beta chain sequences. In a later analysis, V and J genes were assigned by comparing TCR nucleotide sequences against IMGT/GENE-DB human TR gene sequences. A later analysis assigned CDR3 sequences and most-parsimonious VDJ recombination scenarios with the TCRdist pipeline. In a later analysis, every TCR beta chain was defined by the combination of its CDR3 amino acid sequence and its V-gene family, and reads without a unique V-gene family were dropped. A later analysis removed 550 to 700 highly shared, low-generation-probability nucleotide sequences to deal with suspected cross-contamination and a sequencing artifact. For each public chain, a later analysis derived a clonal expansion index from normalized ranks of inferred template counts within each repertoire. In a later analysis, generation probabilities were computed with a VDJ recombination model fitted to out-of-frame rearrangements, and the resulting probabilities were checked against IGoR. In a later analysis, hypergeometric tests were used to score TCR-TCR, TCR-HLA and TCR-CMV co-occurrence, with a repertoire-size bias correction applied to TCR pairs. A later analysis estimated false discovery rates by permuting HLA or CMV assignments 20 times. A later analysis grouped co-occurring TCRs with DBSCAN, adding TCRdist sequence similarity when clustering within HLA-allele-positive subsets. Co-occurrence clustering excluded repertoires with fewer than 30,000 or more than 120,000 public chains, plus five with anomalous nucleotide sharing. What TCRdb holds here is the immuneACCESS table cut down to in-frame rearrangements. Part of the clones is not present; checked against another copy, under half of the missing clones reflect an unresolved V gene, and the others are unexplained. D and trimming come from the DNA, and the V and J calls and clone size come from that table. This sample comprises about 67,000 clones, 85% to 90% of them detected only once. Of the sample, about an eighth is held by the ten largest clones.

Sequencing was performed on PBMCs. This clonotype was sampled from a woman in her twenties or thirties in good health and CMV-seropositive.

The CDR3: CASTELNYGYTF. Read as DNA, the sequence is TGTGCCAGCACGGAGCTTAACTATGGCTACACCTTC. The rearrangement joined TRBV5-6 to TRBJ1-2, with the D gene call left open. The germline V gene specifies SGHDT as CDR1 and YYEEEE as CDR2. V is pared back by 6 bases and J by 1 base, with 7 bases lying between the germline termini. The CDR3 covers 12 residues, taking in both the cysteine and the phenylalanine. Here the CDR3 DNA is all that survives: 36 bases in frame from base 1.